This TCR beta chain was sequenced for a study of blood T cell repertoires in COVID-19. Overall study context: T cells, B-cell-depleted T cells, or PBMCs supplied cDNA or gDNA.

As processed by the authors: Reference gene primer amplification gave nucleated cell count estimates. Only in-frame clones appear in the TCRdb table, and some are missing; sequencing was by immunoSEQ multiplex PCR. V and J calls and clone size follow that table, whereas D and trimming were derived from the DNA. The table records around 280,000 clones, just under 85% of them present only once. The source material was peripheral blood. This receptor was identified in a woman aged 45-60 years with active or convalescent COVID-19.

The CDR3 sequence is CASSLIPGQGYEQYF. The CDR3 DNA reads as TGTGCCAGCAGCTTGATCCCGGGACAGGGTTACGAGCAGTACTTC. The chain links TRBV5-6 to TRBJ2-7; TRBD1 agrees at 9 bases. Trimming removed 1 base from V and 4 bases from J; junction bases left unmatched: 6. The CDR3 consists of 15 residues. Germline V lookup: CDR1 SGHDT, CDR2 YYEEEE.